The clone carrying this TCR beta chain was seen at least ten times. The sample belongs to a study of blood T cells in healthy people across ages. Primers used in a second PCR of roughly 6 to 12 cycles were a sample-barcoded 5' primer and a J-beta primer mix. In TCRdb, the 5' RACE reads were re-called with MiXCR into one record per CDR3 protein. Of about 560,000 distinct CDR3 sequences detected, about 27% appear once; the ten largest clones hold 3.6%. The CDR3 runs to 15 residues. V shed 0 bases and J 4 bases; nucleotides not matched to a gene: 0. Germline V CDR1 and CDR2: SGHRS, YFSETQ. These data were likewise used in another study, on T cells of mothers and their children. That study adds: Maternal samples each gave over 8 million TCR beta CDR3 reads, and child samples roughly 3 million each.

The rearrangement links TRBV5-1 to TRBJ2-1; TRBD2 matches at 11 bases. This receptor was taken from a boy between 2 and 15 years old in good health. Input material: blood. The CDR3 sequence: CASSLVAGGYNEQFF. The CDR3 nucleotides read TGCGCCAGCAGCTTGGTAGCGGGAGGGTACAATGAGCAGTTCTTC.